The T cell receptor beta chain described here comes from a study of blood T cell repertoires in COVID-19 (dated by TCRdb to the early 2020s). Turning to the overall study: Samples from collaborators originated in the United States, Italy and Spain and spanned both the acute and convalescent phases of COVID-19. HLA class I and class II types, where available, came from metadata supplied by the sample provider rather than from assay-based typing. The repertoires were released in a freely available public database meant as a resource for research on the immune response to SARS-CoV-2. Samples were obtained from the ongoing ImmuneRACE study (first 160 participants) and from 1,254 subjects provided by 6 global collaborators. Sample metadata almost always included a de-identified subject ID, COVID-19 status, age in years and sex. The material from the prospective study consisted of cDNA or gDNA derived from T cells, B-cell-depleted T cells, or PBMCs. The dataset comprised deeply sampled blood TCRbeta repertoires from subjects exposed to, actively infected with, or recovered from COVID-19. Study-wide findings and limitations: The amount of clinical and demographic metadata varied by source and participant and was provided uncurated.

The table lists this clone with a few counts. Its antigen is not yet known. No quality values exist for individual bases; no much larger clone is one base distant. Each collaborating institution followed its own protocols to collect whole blood in K2EDTA tubes. For TCRbeta analysis, collaborators shipped samples as frozen whole blood, isolated PBMCs, or DNA extracted from either of those sample types. The germline V gene encodes CDR1 KGHSH and CDR2 LQKENI. Ends trimmed: V by 0 bases, J by 7 bases; bases unmatched to a gene: 4. The CDR3 runs 14 residues from the cysteine to the phenylalanine. Only CDR3 DNA is held: 42 bases, read in frame from base 1. TCRbeta CDR3 regions were amplified from genomic DNA by means of the immunoSEQ Assay, a bias-controlled multiplex PCR. As for the original processing: The number of nucleated cells in each sample was estimated by amplification of reference gene primers within the assay. To quantify the absolute abundance of each unique TCRbeta CDR3 rearrangement, sequence reads were collapsed and filtered. Productive Simpson clonality was computed per sample as the square root of Simpson's diversity index over productive rearrangements. The source is immuneACCESS, and TCRdb retained only in-frame sequences with V and J called. Part of the clones is not carried over; for the studies checked, unresolved V genes explain less than half of this, and the remainder is unexplained. D and trimming come from the DNA, and the V and J calls and clone size come from that table. This sample has hundreds of thousands of clones in its table, and more than 80% of those were observed once. More than 1.4% of the sample is taken by the ten largest.

The sample consisted of peripheral blood. The clonotype was recovered from a woman between 25 and 40 years old with active or convalescent COVID-19. Recombination joined TRBV18 with TRBJ1-1, with TRBD1 identical over 8 junction bases. The CDR3 reads as follows: CASSPPLGTGEAFF. The DNA sequence reads TGTGCCAGCTCACCACCCTTAGGGACAGGTGAAGCTTTCTTT.